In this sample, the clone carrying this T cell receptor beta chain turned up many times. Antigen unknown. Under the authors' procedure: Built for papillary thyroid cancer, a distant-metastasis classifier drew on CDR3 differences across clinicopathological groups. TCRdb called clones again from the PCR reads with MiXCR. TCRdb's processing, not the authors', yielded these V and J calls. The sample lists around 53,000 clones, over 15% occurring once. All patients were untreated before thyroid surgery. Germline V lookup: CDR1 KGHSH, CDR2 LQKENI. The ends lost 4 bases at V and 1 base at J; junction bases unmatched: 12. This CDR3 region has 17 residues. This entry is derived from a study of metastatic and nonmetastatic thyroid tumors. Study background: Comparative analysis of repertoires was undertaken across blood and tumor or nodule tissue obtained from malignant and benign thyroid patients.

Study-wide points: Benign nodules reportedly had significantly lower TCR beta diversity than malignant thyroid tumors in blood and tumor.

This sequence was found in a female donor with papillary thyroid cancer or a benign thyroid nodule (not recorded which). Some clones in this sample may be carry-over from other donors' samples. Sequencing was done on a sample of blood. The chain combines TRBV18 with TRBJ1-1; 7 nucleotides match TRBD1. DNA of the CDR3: TGTGCCAGCTCACGAACTCCTTACAGGGGAGAGAACACTGAAGCTTTCTTT. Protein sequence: CASSRTPYRGENTEAFF.